This T cell receptor (beta chain) was observed in a study of OX40 agonist ivuxolimab in advanced cancers. Study-level results: Clonal expansion in partial responders at 0.1-3.0 mg/kg ranked among the lowest. The work left the antigen specificity of expanded peripheral T cells undetermined.

A history of autoimmune disease or systemic immunosuppression excluded patients. Blood specimens came from baseline, cycle 4 day 1, and cycle 7 day 1. Sequencing used immunoSEQ multiplex PCR; TCRdb keeps in-frame clones, though not all of them. The profile covers fewer than 100,000 clones, with around 89% appearing a single time and about 9% taken by the ten largest. The V and J ends lost 3 bases and 7 bases respectively, with 14 bases between them. Per germline, CDR1 SEHNR and CDR2 FQNEAQ (reference sequence). This CDR3 contains 14 residues. This clone was detected once. Its antigen remains unidentified.

This specimen was CD4+ or CD8+ T cells sorted from blood, taken in a trial of the OX40 agonist ivuxolimab. The V gene is TRBV7-9, the J gene TRBJ2-3; perhaps TRBD2 as D (6 bases). This sequence was found in an adult with an advanced solid tumor such as melanoma, head and neck, liver or kidney cancer. This chain's CDR3 is CASSFRLALNTQYF. The DNA for the CDR3 is TGTGCCAGCAGCTTCAGGCTAGCGCTGAATACGCAGTATTTT.